This TCR beta chain came from a study of T cells in women clearing cervical HPV infection. V was cut by 3 bases and J by 6 bases, with 8 bases left in between. The length of the CDR3 is 12 residues. Germline CDR1 and CDR2: WNHNN and SYGVQD (reference sequence). Comment on this clone: The read ends 3 residues shy of where the CDR3 ends; the end is completed using the germline J gene.

Prevalent HPV16 infections were excluded; only incident single HPV16 infections included. Assay: immunoSEQ multiplex PCR; the TCRdb copy retains only in-frame clones and omits some. The clone table shows about 34,000 clones, with the ten largest holding more than 1.3%. The clonotype was recovered from a woman between 18 and 69 years old with a cervical HPV16 infection that either progressed to CIN3+ or cleared (not recorded which). The chain couples TRBV10-1 to TRBJ1-1; D uncertain. The sample taken for sequencing was blood buffy coat. The CDR3 region is CASSEYGAEAFF. CDR3 bases read: TGCGCCAGCAGTGAATACGGGGCTGAA.